Below, one TCR beta chain is given with its context. Per germline, CDR1 MNHEY and CDR2 SMNVEV (reference sequence). J lost 7 bases, V lost 6 bases, and 12 bases had no gene match. This CDR3 is built from 15 residues. This entry belongs to a study of blood T cell repertoires in COVID-19. Study context: Acute-phase and convalescent COVID-19 samples originated in the United States, Italy and Spain.

Only in-frame clones appear in the TCRdb table, and some are missing; sequencing was by immunoSEQ multiplex PCR. The table shows roughly 230,000 clones, with approximately 83% occurring only once. The receptor's source is a woman aged 45-65 years with acute or convalescent COVID-19. The sample taken for sequencing was peripheral blood. The chain links TRBV27 to TRBJ1-5; 7 nucleotides agree with TRBD1. CDR3 in amino acids: CASRRDRAGGQPQHF. CDR3 bases: TGTGCCAGCAGAAGAGACAGGGCGGGTGGCCAGCCCCAGCATTTT.